This TCR beta chain appears in the sequencing data of a study of blood T cell repertoires in COVID-19 (TCRdb year 2020). With regard to the full study: Samples covering the acute and convalescent phases of COVID-19 were provided by collaborators in the United States, Italy and Spain. The prospective study material was composed of cDNA or gDNA derived from T cells, B-cell-depleted T cells, or PBMCs. The samples were drawn from the first 160 participants of the ongoing ImmuneRACE study and from 1,254 subjects provided by 6 global collaborators. The repertoires were made available in a free public database intended to serve as a resource for research on the immune response to SARS-CoV-2. Deeply sampled blood TCRbeta repertoires from subjects exposed to, actively infected with, or recovered from COVID-19 were included in the dataset. The sample metadata nearly always contained a de-identified subject ID, COVID-19 status, age in years and sex. HLA class I and class II types, where available, came from metadata supplied by the sample provider rather than from assay-based typing. The full study reports these points: Clinical and demographic metadata were provided uncurated, with the amount varying by source and participant.

After removal of 0 bases from V and 1 base from J, the junction retains 2 bases not matched to a gene. CDR1 and CDR2 (SGDLS, YYNGEE) derive from the germline V gene. The CDR3 runs 15 residues from the cysteine to the phenylalanine. Only the CDR3 DNA stays, 45 bases, in frame from base 1. As to this clone: This clone's antigen is unknown. Per-base qualities were not stored, and no clone one base away is much larger.

TCRbeta CDR3 regions were amplified from genomic DNA by means of the immunoSEQ Assay, a bias-controlled multiplex PCR. In the source study's methods: Within the assay, amplification of reference gene primers was used to estimate how many nucleated cells each sample contained. To quantify the absolute abundance of each unique TCRbeta CDR3 rearrangement, sequence reads were collapsed and filtered. For each sample, productive Simpson clonality was calculated as the square root of Simpson's diversity index over productive rearrangements. What TCRdb holds here is the immuneACCESS table cut down to in-frame rearrangements. Part of the clones is not present; checked against another copy, under half of the missing clones reflect an unresolved V gene, and the others are unexplained. From that table come the V and J calls and clone size; the DNA was used to work out D and trimming. Counted in this sample were under 300,000 clones; 70% to 90% of them appeared once. The ten largest account for approximately 2% of the sample.

Participants in the prospective study were aged 18 to 89 years, lived in about two dozen United States geographic areas, and enrolled through a virtual design. Cohort assignment in the prospective study relied on participant-reported clinical history from a screening survey and a study questionnaire. For ImmuneRACE Cohort 3, a participant was defined as recovered based on two consecutive negative NP/OP PCR tests, clearance by a healthcare professional, or resolution of symptoms. Each participant in the prospective study had whole blood, serum and a nasopharyngeal or oropharyngeal swab collected by mobile phlebotomists. Additional blood draws and questionnaires over an approximately 2-month period could optionally be provided by prospective study participants. Prospective study blood samples were shipped either frozen or at room temperature before DNA extraction.

The source is a woman aged 50 to 65 who had recovered from COVID-19. This sequence uses TRBV9 and TRBJ2-3, with 7 bases matching TRBD2. Sample: PBMCs or T cells enriched from blood (not recorded which). The CDR3 reads CASSVGEGGTDTQYF. The DNA sequence reads TGTGCCAGCAGCGTAGGGGAGGGAGGCACAGATACGCAGTATTTT.